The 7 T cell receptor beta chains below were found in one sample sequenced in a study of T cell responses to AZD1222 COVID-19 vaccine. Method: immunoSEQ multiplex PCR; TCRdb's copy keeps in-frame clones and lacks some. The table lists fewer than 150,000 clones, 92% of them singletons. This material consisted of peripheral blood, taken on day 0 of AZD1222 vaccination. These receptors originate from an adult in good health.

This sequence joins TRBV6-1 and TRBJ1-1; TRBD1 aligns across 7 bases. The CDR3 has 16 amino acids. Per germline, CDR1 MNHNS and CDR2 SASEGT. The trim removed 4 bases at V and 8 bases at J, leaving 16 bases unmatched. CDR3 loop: CASSGIGTALGIEAFF. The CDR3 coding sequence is TGTGCCAGCAGTGGTATTGGGACAGCCCTCGGGATAGAAGCTTTCTTT.

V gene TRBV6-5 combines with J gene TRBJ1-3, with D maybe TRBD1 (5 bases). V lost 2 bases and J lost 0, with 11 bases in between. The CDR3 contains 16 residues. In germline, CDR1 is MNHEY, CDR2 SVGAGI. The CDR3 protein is CASSYGQFGSGNTIYF. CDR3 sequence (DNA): TGTGCCAGCAGTTACGGACAATTCGGCTCTGGAAACACCATATATTTT.

The CDR3 spells CASARDEYQPQHF. CDR3 nucleotide sequence: TGTGCTAGTGCTCGGGACGAGTATCAGCCCCAGCATTTT. The chain combines TRBV12-5 with TRBJ1-5, with D maybe TRBD1 (5 bases). The germline V gene has CDR1 LGHNT and CDR2 FRNRAP. V was pared by 7 bases and J by 5 bases, with 12 bases between. The CDR3 runs to 13 residues.

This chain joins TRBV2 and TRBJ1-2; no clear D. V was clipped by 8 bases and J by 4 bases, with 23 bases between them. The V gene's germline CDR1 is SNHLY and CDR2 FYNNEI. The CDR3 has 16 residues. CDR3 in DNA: TGTGCCAGCGATCTTAGGTACGGTGGAGCGGTCTATGGCTACACCTTC. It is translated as CASDLRYGGAVYGYTF.

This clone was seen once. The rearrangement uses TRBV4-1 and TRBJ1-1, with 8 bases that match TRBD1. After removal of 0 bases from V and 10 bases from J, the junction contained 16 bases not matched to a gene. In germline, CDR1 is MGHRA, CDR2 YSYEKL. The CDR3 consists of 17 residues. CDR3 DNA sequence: TGCGCCAGCAGCCAAGATGGTCGGACAGGGAAACAGGGGAGAGCTTTCTTT. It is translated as CASSQDGRTGKQGRAFF.

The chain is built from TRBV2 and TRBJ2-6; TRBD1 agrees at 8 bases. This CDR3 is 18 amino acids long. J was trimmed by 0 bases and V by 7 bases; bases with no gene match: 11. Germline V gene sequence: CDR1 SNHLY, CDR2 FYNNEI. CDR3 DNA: TGTGCCAGCACCGGGACAGGACCCCTCATCTCTGGGGCCAACGTCCTGACTTTC. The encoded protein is CASTGTGPLISGANVLTF.

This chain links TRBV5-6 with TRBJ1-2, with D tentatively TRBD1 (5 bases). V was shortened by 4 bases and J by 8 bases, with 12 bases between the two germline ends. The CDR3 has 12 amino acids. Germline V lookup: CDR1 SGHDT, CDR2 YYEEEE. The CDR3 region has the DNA TGTGCCAGCAGCGGCGGGGCTAGCGGCTACACCTTC. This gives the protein CASSGGASGYTF.